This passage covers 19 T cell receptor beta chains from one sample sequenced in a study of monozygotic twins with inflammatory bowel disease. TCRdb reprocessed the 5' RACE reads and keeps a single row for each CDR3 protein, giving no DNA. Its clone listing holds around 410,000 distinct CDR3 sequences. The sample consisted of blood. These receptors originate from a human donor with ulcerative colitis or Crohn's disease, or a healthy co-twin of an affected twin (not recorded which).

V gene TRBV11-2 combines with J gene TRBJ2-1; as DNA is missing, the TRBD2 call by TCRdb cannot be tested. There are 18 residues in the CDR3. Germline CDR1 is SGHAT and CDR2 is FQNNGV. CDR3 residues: CASSSPGRAGLAYNEQFF.

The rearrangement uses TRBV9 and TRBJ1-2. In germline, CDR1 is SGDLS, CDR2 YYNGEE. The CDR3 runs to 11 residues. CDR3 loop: CASSGFYGYTF.

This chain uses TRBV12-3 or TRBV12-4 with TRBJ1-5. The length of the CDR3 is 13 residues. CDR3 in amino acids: CASIGPGLRSQHF.

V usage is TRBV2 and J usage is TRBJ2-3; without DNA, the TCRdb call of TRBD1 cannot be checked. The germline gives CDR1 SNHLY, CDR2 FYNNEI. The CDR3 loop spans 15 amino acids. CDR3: CASSMYGGGPDTQYF.

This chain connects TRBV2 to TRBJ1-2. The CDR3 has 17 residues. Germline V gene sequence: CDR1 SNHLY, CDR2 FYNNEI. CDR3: CASSDKALRRGSYGYTF.

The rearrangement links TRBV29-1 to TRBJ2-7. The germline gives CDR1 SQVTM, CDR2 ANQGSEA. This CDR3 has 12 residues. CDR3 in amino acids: CSVLNNYYEQYF.

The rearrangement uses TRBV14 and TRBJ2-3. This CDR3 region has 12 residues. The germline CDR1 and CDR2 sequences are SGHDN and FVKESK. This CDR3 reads CASSPYPDTQYF.

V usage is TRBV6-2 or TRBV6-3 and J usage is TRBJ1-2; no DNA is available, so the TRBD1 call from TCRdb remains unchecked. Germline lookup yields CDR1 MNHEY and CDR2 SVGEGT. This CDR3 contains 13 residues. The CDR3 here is CASSSDSKPGYTF.

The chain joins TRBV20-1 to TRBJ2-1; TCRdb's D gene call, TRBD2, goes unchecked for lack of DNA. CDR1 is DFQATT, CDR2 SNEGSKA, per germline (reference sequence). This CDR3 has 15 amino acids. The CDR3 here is CSAEIAGLPYNEQFF.

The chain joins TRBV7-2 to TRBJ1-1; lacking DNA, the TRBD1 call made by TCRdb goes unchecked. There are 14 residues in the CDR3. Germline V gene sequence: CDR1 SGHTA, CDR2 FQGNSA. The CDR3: CASSLTGMNTEAFF.

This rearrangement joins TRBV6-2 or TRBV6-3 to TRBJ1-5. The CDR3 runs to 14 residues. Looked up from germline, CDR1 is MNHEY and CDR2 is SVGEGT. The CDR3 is CASSPMGSNQPQHF.

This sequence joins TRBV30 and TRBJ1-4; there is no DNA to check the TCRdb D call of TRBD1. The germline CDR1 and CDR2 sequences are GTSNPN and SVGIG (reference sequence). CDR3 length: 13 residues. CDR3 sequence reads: CAWRTGGIEKLFF.

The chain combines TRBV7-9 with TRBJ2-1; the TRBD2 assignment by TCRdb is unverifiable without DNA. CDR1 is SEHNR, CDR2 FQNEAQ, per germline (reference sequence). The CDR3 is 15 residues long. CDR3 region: CASSPLANSYNEQFF.

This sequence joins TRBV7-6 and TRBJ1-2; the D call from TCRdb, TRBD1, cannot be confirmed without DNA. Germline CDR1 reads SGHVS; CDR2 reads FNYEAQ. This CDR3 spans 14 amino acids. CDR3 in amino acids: CASSLLDRDHGYTF.

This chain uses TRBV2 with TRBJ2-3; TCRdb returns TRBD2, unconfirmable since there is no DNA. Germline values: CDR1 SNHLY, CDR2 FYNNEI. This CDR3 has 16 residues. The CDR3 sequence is CASSEAPSGRTDTQYF. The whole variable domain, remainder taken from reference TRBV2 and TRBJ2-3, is EPEVTQTPSHQVTQMGQEVILRCVPISNHLYFYWYRQILGQKVEFLVSFYNNEISEKSEIFDDQFSVERPDGSNFTLKIRSTKLEDSAMYFCASSEAPSGRTDTQYFGPGTRLTVL.

CDR3 in amino acids: CASSQQRGSGELFF. This chain uses TRBV3-1 with TRBJ2-2; with no DNA, the TCRdb D assignment of TRBD1 cannot be verified. The germline CDR1 and CDR2 sequences are LGHDT and YNNKEL (reference sequence). The CDR3 totals 14 residues. The full variable domain, completed using reference TRBV3-1 and TRBJ2-2, is DTAVSQTPKYLVTQMGNDKSIKCEQNLGHDTMYWYKQDSKKFLKIMFSYNNKELIINETVPNRFSPKSPDKAHLNLHINSLELGDSAVYFCASSQQRGSGELFFGEGSRLTVL.

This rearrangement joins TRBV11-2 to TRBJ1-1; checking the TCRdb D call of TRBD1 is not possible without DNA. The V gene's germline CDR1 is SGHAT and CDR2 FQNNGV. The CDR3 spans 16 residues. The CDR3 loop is CASSFGTGVMNTEAFF.

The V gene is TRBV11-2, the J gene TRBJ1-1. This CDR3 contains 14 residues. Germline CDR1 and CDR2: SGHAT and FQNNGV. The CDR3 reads CASSPRRIGTEAFF.

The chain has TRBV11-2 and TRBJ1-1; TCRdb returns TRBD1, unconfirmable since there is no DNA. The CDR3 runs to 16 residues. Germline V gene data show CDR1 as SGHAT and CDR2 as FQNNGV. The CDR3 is CASSLKGRVTNTEAFF.